Presented here are 14 T cell receptor beta chains from one specimen sequenced in a study of regulatory T cells in long-lasting Graves disease. Described time point: newly diagnosed GD, antithyroid drugs for less than 3 months. PBMC-extracted RNA yielded the TCR library. For TCR beta, libraries came from iRepertoire HTBI primers and Arm-PCR of CDR3 regions. TCRdb reanalysed the multiplex PCR reads using MiXCR and keeps one entry per CDR3 protein. Of fewer than 500,000 distinct CDR3 sequences detected, 15% to 20% appear once; the ten largest clones hold 12%. These same records also appear under a second study, on T cells in Graves' hyperthyroidism and ophthalmopathy.

The starting material was peripheral blood mononuclear cells (PBMCs), obtained at new diagnosis, from a patient treated with antithyroid drugs. The receptor source for this set is a man aged 35 to 55 with Graves disease.

This clonotype was detected a few times. The J gene is TRBJ2-3, the V gene TRBV18; 11 bases align to TRBD2. The germline CDR1 and CDR2 sequences are KGHSH and LQKENI. This CDR3 is built from 17 residues. V was clipped by 4 bases and J by 0 bases; unmatched bases: 6. CDR3 sequence reads: CASSLPSGRPSTDTQYF. CDR3 nucleotide sequence: TGTGCCAGCTCACTTCCTAGCGGGAGGCCCAGCACAGATACGCAGTATTTT.

This chain uses TRBV19 with TRBJ2-1, with TRBD2 matching over 8 bases. The V and J ends lost 5 bases and 2 bases, in that order; junction bases with no gene match: 5. There are 15 residues in the CDR3. Germline V gene data show CDR1 as LNHDA and CDR2 as SQIVND (reference sequence). The CDR3 bases are TGTGCCAGTAGTCTTAGCGGGACAACCTACAATGAGCAGTTCTTC. It codes for CASSLSGTTYNEQFF.

This clonotype showed up many times. CDR3 residues: CASSTRTGTYEQYF. The CDR3 DNA reads TGTGCCAGTAGTACTAGGACAGGGACCTACGAGCAGTACTTC. V is TRBV19 and J is TRBJ2-7; 8 nucleotides match TRBD1. Germline V lookup: CDR1 LNHDA, CDR2 SQIVND (reference sequence). The V gene end was trimmed by 4 bases and the J gene end by 2 bases; junction bases not matched to a gene: 4. The CDR3 length is 14 residues.

This clonotype was detected many times. V gene TRBV7-9 combines with J gene TRBJ2-7; 7 nucleotides match TRBD1. The germline V gene encodes CDR1 SEHNR and CDR2 FQNEAQ (reference sequence). J lost 5 bases, V lost 5 bases, and 12 bases had no gene match. There are 15 residues in the CDR3. DNA for the CDR3: TGTGCCAGCAGCCCCGGAAGGGGGCTTACCCACGAGCAGTACTTC. Translated, it gives CASSPGRGLTHEQYF.

This clonotype was seen repeatedly, ten times or more. J is TRBJ2-1 and V is TRBV20-1, with a tentative D call TRBD2 (7 bases). V was shortened by 7 bases and J by 11 bases, with 21 bases between the two germline ends. Germline-derived CDR1 and CDR2 are DFQATT and SNEGSKA (reference sequence). This CDR3 has 13 residues. The CDR3 loop is CSDKTGGFPQQFF. The CDR3 DNA follows: TGCAGTGACAAGACGGGGGGCTTTCCCCAGCAGTTCTTC.

The CDR3 region is CASSLGLGDEQYF. The CDR3, as DNA: TGTGCCAGCAGCCTGGGACTAGGTGACGAGCAGTACTTC. This chain connects TRBV7-9 to TRBJ2-7; TRBD2 agrees at 8 bases. The V segment lost 5 bases and the J segment 5 bases; nucleotides outside the gene matches: 5. The CDR3 is made up of 13 amino acids. The germline CDR1 and CDR2 sequences are SEHNR and FQNEAQ (reference sequence).

The sample holds a few counts of this clonotype. This sequence joins TRBV5-1 and TRBJ2-7, with 9 bases aligning to TRBD1. The CDR3 totals 15 residues. V gave up 4 bases and J gave up 2 bases; unmatched junction bases: 7. Germline V gives CDR1 SGHRS, CDR2 YFSETQ. CDR3 bases: TGCGCCAGCAGCCAAGTGACAGGGGGGGCCTACGAGCAGTACTTC. This gives the protein CASSQVTGGAYEQYF.

This clonotype was counted between two and nine times. The chain is built from TRBV6-2 or TRBV6-3 and TRBJ2-1; a possible D gene is TRBD1 (6 bases). V gave up 2 bases and J gave up 5 bases, with 10 bases separating them. The CDR3 is made up of 14 amino acids. Germline V gene data show CDR1 as MNHEY and CDR2 as SVGEGT. DNA for the CDR3: TGTGCCAGCAGTTACCTCGACAGGAACAATGAGCAGTTCTTC. Translating it yields CASSYLDRNNEQFF.

This clonotype was seen a handful of times. A read error may be the cause here, since a much bigger clone is one base away. This CDR3 is CASSLILAEGSYEQYF. The CDR3 DNA reads as TGCGCCAGCAGCTTGATCCTAGCGGAAGGTTCCTACGAGCAGTACTTC. The rearrangement links TRBV5-1 to TRBJ2-7; 7 nucleotides match TRBD2. Losses at the gene ends were 1 base for V and 1 base for J; bases not matched to a gene: 8. This CDR3 spans 16 amino acids. Germline loops: CDR1 SGHRS, CDR2 YFSETQ.

This clonotype was recorded only once. The chain carries TRBV28 and TRBJ2-1; a weak D match, TRBD2 (5 bases). Germline CDR1 is MDHEN and CDR2 is SYDVKM. V shed 6 bases and J shed 4 bases, with 19 bases lying between them. The CDR3 length is 16 residues. CDR3 coding DNA: TGTGCCAGCAGCCCATTCTTGGCTAGCTCTTACAATGAGCAGTTCTTC. Protein: CASSPFLASSYNEQFF. Using reference TRBV28 and TRBJ2-1 for the parts outside the CDR3, the full variable domain is DVKVTQSSRYLVKRTGEKVFLECVQDMDHENMFWYRQDPGLGLRLIYFSYDVKMKEKGDIPEGYSVSREKKERFSLILESASTNQTSMYLCASSPFLASSYNEQFFGPGTRLTVL.

This clonotype was counted ten times or more. V is TRBV28 and J is TRBJ1-1; 8 nucleotides align to TRBD1. J gave up 7 bases and V 4 bases, and 8 bases lay outside the gene matches. The CDR3 has 14 amino acids. CDR1 MDHEN and CDR2 SYDVKM come from the germline V gene. CDR3 loop: CASSYPDREGEAFF. The CDR3 DNA sequence: TGTGCCAGCAGTTACCCGGACAGGGAGGGTGAAGCTTTCTTT.

This clonotype was observed a handful of times. The gene calls are TRBV7-2 and TRBJ2-1; TRBD1 agrees at 7 bases. CDR1 is SGHTA, CDR2 FQGNSA, per germline. This CDR3 has 13 amino acids. Germline trimming cut 5 bases from V and 10 bases from J; bases unmatched to any gene: 8. In DNA form, the CDR3 reads TGTGCCAGCAGCGCGACAGGGATGGGGGAGCAGTTCTTC. This gives the protein CASSATGMGEQFF.

This clonotype was counted ten times or more. The chain is built from TRBV7-9 and TRBJ1-1; tentatively, D is TRBD1 (5 bases). V lost 3 bases, J lost 7 bases, and 21 bases lay in between. The V gene's germline CDR1 is SEHNR and CDR2 FQNEAQ (reference sequence). There are 16 residues in the CDR3. The CDR3 loop reads CASSFNPQDITLEAFF. The CDR3 nucleotides are TGTGCCAGCAGCTTCAACCCACAGGACATAACCCTTGAAGCTTTCTTT.

This clonotype was detected once. The chain is built from TRBV29-1 and TRBJ1-4; D may be TRBD1 (5 bases). The germline gives CDR1 SQVTM, CDR2 ANQGSEA. V was trimmed by 2 bases and J by 9 bases, leaving 10 bases between them. The CDR3 extends over 12 amino acids. CDR3 protein: CSVERDDQKLFF. In DNA, the CDR3 is TGCAGCGTTGAAAGGGACGACCAAAAACTGTTTTTT.